The 22 T cell receptor beta chains listed next were all sequenced from one sample in a study of cytomegalovirus exposure and HLA in healthy donors. Sequencing used immunoSEQ multiplex PCR; TCRdb keeps in-frame clones, though not all of them. The sample shows under 400,000 clones, over 75% of them seen only once. Sequences were obtained from PBMCs. The receptor source for this set is a man aged 25 to 40 in good health and CMV-seronegative.

J is TRBJ2-3 and V is TRBV11-2; a weak D match, TRBD2 (6 bases). There are 17 residues in the CDR3. CDR1 and CDR2 (germline): SGHAT, FQNNGV. The V end was cut by 3 bases, the J end by 2 bases, with 18 bases between. CDR3 bases: TGTGCCAGCAGCTTTTTTGCGGGGACTTTTGCCACAGATACGCAGTATTTT. It codes for CASSFFAGTFATDTQYF.

A single count supports this clone. The chain carries TRBV6-6 and TRBJ1-2; TRBD1 might be the D (5 bases). The CDR3 has 13 residues. Germline lookup yields CDR1 MNHNY and CDR2 SVGAGI (reference sequence). V was cut by 0 bases and J by 8 bases, with 10 bases left in between. The CDR3 loop is CASSYSQDRGYTF. DNA for the CDR3: TGTGCCAGCAGTTACTCACAGGATCGAGGCTACACCTTC.

V gene TRBV9 combines with J gene TRBJ1-5; 12 bases match TRBD1. Trimming removed 3 bases from V and 4 bases from J; junction bases left unmatched: 5. Germline V gene sequence: CDR1 SGDLS, CDR2 YYNGEE. The CDR3 covers 16 residues. The CDR3 DNA reads as TGTGCCAGCAGCGCGGGACAGGGGGCGCGGAATCAGCCCCAGCATTTT. Encoded protein: CASSAGQGARNQPQHF.

The chain recombines TRBV5-1 with TRBJ2-3; 8 bases are shared with TRBD2. The CDR3 consists of 15 residues. The germline CDR1 and CDR2 sequences are SGHRS and YFSETQ. V lost 6 bases, J lost 4 bases, and 10 bases stayed unmatched. The CDR3 reads CASNRQAGVPDTQYF. CDR3 DNA: TGCGCCAGCAACCGTCAAGCGGGGGTGCCAGATACGCAGTATTTT.

This rearrangement joins TRBV19 to TRBJ1-1; D remains ambiguous. Per germline, CDR1 LNHDA and CDR2 SQIVND (reference sequence). CDR3 length: 14 amino acids. The V end was cut by 3 bases, the J end by 5 bases, with 13 bases between. CDR3 residues: CASSIRRVRTEAFF. The CDR3 region has the DNA TGTGCCAGTAGTATTAGGAGGGTTCGGACTGAAGCTTTCTTT.

The chain employs TRBV1 and TRBJ2-1; TRBD1, the D gene given by the table, was not confirmed from the DNA. TRBV1 represents a pseudogene. The CDR3 is made up of 18 amino acids. The CDR3 region is CTSSQDLAGYREYNEQFF. DNA for the CDR3: TGCACCAGCAGCCAAGATTTGGCAGGTTATCGCGAGTACAATGAGCAGTTCTTC.

This clone was picked up a small number of times. The rearrangement links TRBV9 to TRBJ2-7, with 10 bases lining up with TRBD1. The CDR3 loop spans 14 amino acids. Germline-derived CDR1 and CDR2 are SGDLS and YYNGEE. The V gene end was trimmed by 1 base and the J gene end by 5 bases; junction bases not matched to a gene: 3. The CDR3 sequence: CASSVRQGADEQYF. In DNA, the CDR3 is TGTGCCAGCAGCGTAAGACAGGGGGCTGACGAGCAGTACTTC.

The V and J genes are TRBV10-3 and TRBJ1-2, with 9 bases lining up with TRBD1. Germline assignment: CDR1 ENHRY and CDR2 SYGVKD. This CDR3 contains 14 residues. V lost 4 bases, J lost 4 bases, and 4 bases stayed unmatched. CDR3 amino acids: CAISGTGEGYGYTF. The CDR3 nucleotides are TGTGCCATCAGTGGGACAGGGGAGGGCTATGGCTACACCTTC.

The chain employs TRBV6-1 and TRBJ1-4, with 7 bases aligning to TRBD1. J was trimmed by 8 bases and V by 2 bases; bases with no gene match: 2. The CDR3 sequence is 13 residues long. CDR1 and CDR2 from the germline V gene are MNHNS and SASEGT. The DNA of the CDR3 is TGTGCCAGCAGTGAAAGGGACAGAGAAAAACTGTTTTTT. It encodes CASSERDREKLFF.

The chain combines TRBV7-9 with TRBJ1-6; 10 bases fit TRBD1. The CDR3 has 19 amino acids. V was clipped by 4 bases and J by 0 bases; unmatched bases: 9. Germline V gives CDR1 SEHNR, CDR2 FQNEAQ (reference sequence). The CDR3 region is CASSSTWTGGSSYNSPLHF. The CDR3 nucleotides are TGTGCCAGCAGCTCCACTTGGACAGGGGGTAGCTCCTATAATTCACCCCTCCACTTT.

The V and J genes are TRBV7-2 and TRBJ1-5, with a tentative D call TRBD1 (6 bases). CDR1 SGHTA and CDR2 FQGNSA come from the germline V gene. The CDR3 loop spans 14 amino acids. V gave up 6 bases and J gave up 5 bases, with 14 bases separating them. The CDR3 protein is CASRLRGGDQPQHF. DNA for the CDR3: TGTGCCAGCAGACTAAGAGGGGGGGATCAGCCCCAGCATTTT.

The chain links TRBV19 to TRBJ1-5, with 7 bases identical to TRBD1. This CDR3 comprises 14 residues. After removal of 7 bases from V and 2 bases from J, the junction contained 5 bases not matched to a gene. Germline CDR1 reads LNHDA; CDR2 reads SQIVND (reference sequence). This CDR3 reads CASKKTGRNQPQHF. The DNA for the CDR3 is TGTGCCAGTAAGAAGACAGGGCGCAATCAGCCCCAGCATTTT.

The chain is built from TRBV18 and TRBJ1-2; no definite D call. V was shortened by 5 bases and J by 0 bases, with 13 bases between the two germline ends. The CDR3 runs 15 residues. Germline V gene sequence: CDR1 KGHSH, CDR2 LQKENI. The CDR3 loop is CASSNPPGANYGYTF. The CDR3, as DNA: TGTGCCAGCTCAAACCCCCCGGGAGCTAACTATGGCTACACCTTC. Together with reference TRBV18 and TRBJ1-2, the CDR3 gives the full variable domain: NAGVMQNPRHLVRRRGQEARLRCSPMKGHSHVYWYRQLPEEGLKFMVYLQKENIIDESGMPKERFSAEFPKEGPSILRIQQVVRGDSAAYFCASSNPPGANYGYTFGSGTRLTVV.

V is TRBV6-6 and J is TRBJ1-1; 9 bases align to TRBD1. The CDR3 covers 15 residues. Trimming removed 6 bases from V and 4 bases from J; junction bases left unmatched: 9. Germline V gene lookup returns CDR1 MNHNY and CDR2 SVGAGI (reference sequence). CDR3 amino acids: CASSPQDRGGTEAFF. Written as DNA, the CDR3 is TGTGCCAGCAGCCCCCAGGACAGGGGAGGCACTGAAGCTTTCTTT.

This clone came up a few times. This rearrangement joins TRBV6-6 to TRBJ2-2, with 9 nucleotides matching TRBD1. Germline values: CDR1 MNHNY, CDR2 SVGAGI (reference sequence). After removal of 6 bases from V and 5 bases from J, the junction contained 10 bases not matched to a gene. This CDR3 is built from 16 residues. The chain's CDR3 is CASSPGQGRRTGELFF. The CDR3 DNA is TGTGCCAGCAGCCCGGGACAGGGAAGAAGAACCGGGGAGCTGTTTTTT.

V is TRBV6-1 and J is TRBJ2-2; TRBD1 matches 8 bases. CDR1 is MNHNS and CDR2 is SASEGT in the germline V gene. Trimming removed 2 bases from V and 6 bases from J; junction bases left unmatched: 11. This CDR3 has 17 residues. CDR3 protein: CASSERRGTGSSGELFF. The DNA for the CDR3 is TGTGCCAGCAGTGAACGTCGCGGGACAGGTTCCTCCGGGGAGCTGTTTTTT.

Details on this clone: The sample has other DNA sequences that encode this CDR3 too. The chain recombines TRBV6-6 with TRBJ1-1; TRBD1 is a possible D gene (6 bases). The CDR3 sequence is 14 residues long. V lost 3 bases to trimming and J lost 3 bases, with 11 bases between them. The germline V gene has CDR1 MNHNY and CDR2 SVGAGI (reference sequence). The chain's CDR3 is CASSYRGADTEAFF. CDR3 bases: TGTGCCAGCAGTTATCGGGGGGCAGACACTGAAGCTTTCTTT.

The rearrangement joins TRBV9 to TRBJ2-3; D perhaps matches TRBD2 (6 bases). This CDR3 region has 15 residues. V dropped 4 bases and J dropped 5 bases, with 17 bases sitting between them. Germline V gene lookup returns CDR1 SGDLS and CDR2 YYNGEE. CDR3 bases: TGTGCCAGCAGCACCCAGGACCTGCGGGAAGATACGCAGTATTTT. It codes for CASSTQDLREDTQYF. The complete variable domain, with remaining parts taken from reference TRBV9 and TRBJ2-3, reads DSGVTQTPKHLITATGQRVTLRCSPRSGDLSVYWYQQSLDQGLQFLIQYYNGEERAKGNILERFSAQQFPDLHSELNLSSLELGDSALYFCASSTQDLREDTQYFGPGTRLTVL.

CDR3 sequence: CASSQKGWAYTF. For the CDR3, the DNA is TGTGCCAGCAGCCAAAAGGGGTGGGCCTACACCTTC. This chain connects TRBV14 to TRBJ1-2; TRBD1 might be the D (5 bases). Per germline, CDR1 SGHDN and CDR2 FVKESK. V lost 2 bases and J lost 10, with 11 bases in between. The CDR3 has 12 residues.

The genes are TRBV5-1 and TRBJ2-7, with TRBD1 identical over 9 bases. V lost 4 bases, J lost 4 bases, and 6 bases stayed unmatched. Germline V gives CDR1 SGHRS, CDR2 YFSETQ. This CDR3 spans 14 amino acids. CDR3 sequence (DNA): TGCGCCAGCAGCCTCCGACAGGGGGGGTACGAGCAGTACTTC. This codes for CASSLRQGGYEQYF.

V and J are TRBV2 and TRBJ1-2, with TRBD1 matching over 11 bases. The V segment lost 7 bases and the J segment 6 bases; nucleotides outside the gene matches: 13. Germline CDR1 and CDR2: SNHLY and FYNNEI. This CDR3 is 16 amino acids long. The CDR3 sequence: CASTQYSGTGGHGYTF. The DNA for the CDR3 is TGTGCCAGCACACAGTATTCCGGGACAGGGGGACATGGCTACACCTTC.

This clone was seen a single time. The chain carries TRBV27 and TRBJ2-4; D might be TRBD1 (6 bases). Germline values: CDR1 MNHEY, CDR2 SMNVEV (reference sequence). Trimming took 2 bases from V and 7 from J, leaving 15 bases between them. CDR3 length: 15 amino acids. Here the CDR3 reads CASSLRPPRGNIQYF. The DNA of the CDR3 is TGTGCCAGCAGTTTACGACCCCCGAGGGGGAACATTCAGTACTTC.